This T cell receptor beta chain comes out of a study of blood T cell repertoires in COVID-19. Study-wide background: PBMCs, B-cell-depleted T cells, or T cells provided the cDNA or gDNA that made up the material.

In the authors' methods: Nucleated cell number was recorded as an estimate derived from reference gene primer amplification. The repertoire was sequenced with immunoSEQ multiplex PCR; TCRdb's copy has only in-frame clones and lacks some. V, J and clone size are those of that table, while D and trimming were read from the DNA. The repertoire consists of 310,000 or so clones, with 75% to 90% occurring once and the leading ten covering roughly 1.9%. Input material: peripheral blood. The sequence derives from a woman in her thirties who had recovered from COVID-19.

CDR3 bases: TGTGCCAGCAGCTTAACTCCTGGGACAGGGTCCTACGAGCAGTACTTC. Translating it yields CASSLTPGTGSYEQYF. The chain combines TRBV7-3 with TRBJ2-7; 9 nucleotides agree with TRBD1. The V segment lost 0 bases and the J segment 1 base; nucleotides outside the gene matches: 4. The germline gives CDR1 SGHTA, CDR2 FQGTGA. The CDR3 extends over 16 amino acids.